This TCR beta chain was documented in a study of shared clonotypes between healthy human individuals (dated by TCRdb to about 2020). Study-wide context: A few men and two women, aged 18 to 49 years, made up the cohort. For each donor, CD4 naive and CD4 memory were each given three plates, CD8 naive was given two plates, and CD8 memory was given one plate. Blood TCR repertoires of five healthy adults were deeply sequenced to estimate repertoire size and the extent of clonotype sharing between individuals. To increase sequencing depth and limit assay-specific biases, different laboratories used diverse techniques to prepare libraries and sequence TCR repertoires. Leukapheresis yielded between about 0.94 and 10 billion PBMCs per donor. The study at large found these results: The genetic and exposure-history diversity represented was limited by the small number of donors. When four donors were compared, the shared fraction of clonotypes was about 5.2% for naive CD4, around 3.6% for naive CD8, 2% to 2.5% for memory CD4, and around 0.4% for memory CD8. Based on pairwise subsampling, the degree of clonotype sharing among donors was expected to be affected by sequencing depth. Larger estimated clonotype richness was generally found for naive subsets than for memory subsets. Sampling was limited to blood, and TCR repertoires in tissue likely differ from TCR repertoires in blood. Compared with non-shared clonotypes, the clonotypes found in all four sorted-subset donors had higher generation probabilities. Rarefaction of sorted-subset datasets indicated incomplete sequencing despite the large sequencing depth.

Using the deep immunoSEQ assay, TCR CDR3 regions were amplified from genomic DNA by multiplex PCR. Genomic DNA extracted from each cell subset was distributed evenly over all wells of several immunoSEQ 96-well plates, and each plate served as one replicate. For sorted subsets, 150 to 250 ng of genomic DNA, equivalent to about 30,000 T cell genomes, went into each replicate PCR. Purified libraries were quantified with a Qubit 3.0 fluorometer, sized on a Bioanalyzer 2100, and re-quantified with the KAPA Library Quantification kit. Each immunoSEQ 96-well plate was sequenced on its own single-read 150-cycle Illumina NextSeq 550 flow cell. In the authors' own workflow: Because only junctional sequences without quality scores were contained in the immunoSEQ output, filtering matching that applied to full-length reads could not be performed. Sequences were annotated with PyIR, a Python wrapper for IgBLAST v1.9, and V/J genes and CDR3 were assigned using IMGT germline references. Reads with weak V/J assignments (E-value above 1e-6), missing CDR3, stop codons, out-of-frame junctions, or ambiguous translated residues were removed. V3J clonotypes were defined by identical inferred V gene, J gene, and CDR3 amino acid sequence. To compute the percentage overlap between repertoires, the number of shared unique clonotypes was divided by the size of the smaller repertoire. RTK rarefaction, the Chao1 estimator, and Recon v2.1 estimates of unobserved clonotypes were used to assess repertoire richness. Generation probabilities for all TCRbeta clonotypes obtained by the gDNA method from a handful of donors were computed using OLGA. TCRdb took this table from immuneACCESS and kept in-frame rearrangements with V and J called. Such tables lack part of the clones; where checked against another copy, unresolved V genes explain under half of the gap, and the rest is unexplained. V and J calls and clone size are as listed in that table; D and trimming were resolved from the DNA. This sample comprises some 1 million clones, approximately 68% of them detected only once. About 1.5% of the sample comes from the top ten.

V lost 1 base and J lost 8 bases; the stretch between them is 3 bases long. Sequences MNHNS (CDR1) and SASEGT (CDR2) are obtained from the germline V gene. From cysteine to phenylalanine, the CDR3 is 11 amino acids long. Only the CDR3 DNA stays, 33 bases, in frame from base 1. Of note for this clone: The antigen it recognizes is unknown. Per-base quality was not reported, and no clone a single base away is much larger than it.

The donors were healthy, HIV-negative adults who had no recently reported acute infections or vaccinations. All donors were Caucasian adults living in Nashville, Tennessee, USA. CD4+ T cells were enriched by magnetic negative selection; naive cells were then positively selected on CD45RA, and the negative fraction formed the memory subset. After blood collection by leukapheresis, PBMCs were isolated using Ficoll-Histopaque density gradient centrifugation and then cryopreserved in the vapor phase of liquid nitrogen. Purity and quantity of every magnetically sorted T cell population were checked by analytical flow cytometry. From each sorted fraction, genomic DNA was isolated and quantified by UV absorbance on a Nanodrop 2000c.

The sample was memory CD4+ T cells sorted from blood. Interpreted using the paper, the cell subset or site label stands for: CD45RA-negative fraction. The chain is encoded by TRBV6-1 joined to TRBJ2-1; the D gene remains uncertain. The receptor's source is a man aged 18 to 29 in good health. The CDR3 reads as follows: CASSEVYEQFF. The nucleotide sequence is given as TGTGCCAGCAGTGAAGTCTATGAGCAGTTCTTC.